Below, 20 T cell receptor beta chains from the same sample are listed, as sequenced in a study of regulatory T cells in long-lasting Graves disease. Arm-PCR of CDR3 regions and iRepertoire HTBI primers were the basis on which TCR beta libraries were built. TCRdb redid the calling of the multiplex PCR reads with MiXCR, one entry per CDR3 protein. This sample has some 500,000 distinct CDR3 sequences, with 15% to 20% found just once. Stated time point: newly diagnosed GD, antithyroid drugs for less than 3 months. RNA isolated from PBMCs was used to make the TCR library. These data also featured in a second study, about T cells in Graves' hyperthyroidism and ophthalmopathy.

The sequencing here drew on peripheral blood mononuclear cells (PBMCs), taken at new diagnosis, from a patient treated with antithyroid drugs. The source of these receptors is a middle-aged woman with Graves disease.

The chain combines TRBV10-3 with TRBJ2-2; 11 bases match TRBD1. CDR1 is ENHRY, CDR2 SYGVKD, per germline. The V and J ends lost 8 bases and 5 bases, in that order; junction bases with no gene match: 1. The CDR3 runs to 13 residues. The CDR3 loop is CAIGTGGTGELFF. DNA for the CDR3: TGTGCCATCGGGACAGGGGGTACCGGGGAGCTGTTTTTT.

This clonotype was counted only a few times. The V call is TRBV19, the J call TRBJ1-1; 7 bases line up with TRBD1. Germline lookup yields CDR1 LNHDA and CDR2 SQIVND (reference sequence). This CDR3 spans 13 amino acids. The junction had 4 bases not matched to a gene; V was cut back by 8 bases and J by 1 base. This CDR3 is CASQTGSNTEAFF. In DNA form, the CDR3 reads TGTGCCAGTCAGACAGGGTCGAACACTGAAGCTTTCTTT. Looking up the rest from reference TRBV19 and TRBJ1-1 gives the full variable domain: DGGITQSPKYLFRKEGQNVTLSCEQNLNHDAMYWYRQDPGQGLRLIYYSQIVNDFQKGDIAEGYSVSREKKESFPLTVTSAQKNPTAFYLCASQTGSNTEAFFGQGTRLTVV.

This chain uses TRBV11-2 with TRBJ2-5, with 9 bases that match TRBD1. J gave up 4 bases and V 5 bases, and 8 bases lay outside the gene matches. The CDR3 is 15 amino acids. The V gene's germline CDR1 is SGHAT and CDR2 FQNNGV. CDR3 nucleotides: TGTGCCAGCAGCCAAGGACAGGGGATGGCAGAGACCCAGTACTTC. This sequence encodes CASSQGQGMAETQYF.

This clonotype was seen more than once but under ten times. This chain uses TRBV30 with TRBJ2-5, with 8 bases that match TRBD2. V trimming: 0 bases; J trimming: 3 bases; junction bases outside the gene matches: 3. CDR1 GTSNPN and CDR2 SVGIG come from the germline V gene (reference sequence). The CDR3 has 14 amino acids. CDR3 residues: CAWSVLADKETQYF. The CDR3 nucleotides read TGTGCCTGGAGTGTACTAGCGGATAAAGAGACCCAGTACTTC.

The rearrangement joins TRBV7-8 to TRBJ1-2; TRBD1 agrees at 8 bases. Germline V CDR1 and CDR2: SGHVS, FQNEAQ. The V and J ends lost 3 bases and 7 bases, in that order; junction bases with no gene match: 13. The CDR3 has 16 residues. CDR3: CASSLATGVSFLGYTF. The CDR3 DNA follows: TGTGCCAGCAGCTTGGCGACAGGGGTCTCCTTCCTTGGCTACACCTTC.

This clonotype was seen at least ten times. V gene TRBV3-1 combines with J gene TRBJ1-1; D not certain. This CDR3 has 14 amino acids. Germline V gene lookup returns CDR1 LGHDT and CDR2 YNNKEL (reference sequence). The germline V and J ends were trimmed by 3 bases and 4 bases, with 12 bases remaining between them. CDR3 residues: CASSHPPEGTEAFF. CDR3 DNA sequence: TGTGCCAGCAGCCACCCCCCCGAGGGCACTGAAGCTTTCTTT.

The V and J genes are TRBV9 and TRBJ2-3; D is unresolved. Germline V CDR1 and CDR2: SGDLS, YYNGEE. The ends were cut back, 4 bases at V and 2 bases at J, with 8 bases in the middle. This CDR3 contains 13 residues. The CDR3 is CASSREPTDTQYF. The DNA for the CDR3 is TGTGCCAGCAGCCGAGAACCCACAGATACGCAGTATTTT.

Turning to this clonotype: A much larger clone sits a single nucleotide away, making a read error possible. This sequence joins TRBV11-2 and TRBJ2-4; 8 nucleotides line up with TRBD2. The CDR3 contains 19 residues. V gave up 1 base and J gave up 13 bases; unmatched junction bases: 24. CDR1 and CDR2 (germline): SGHAT, FQNNGV. The DNA for the CDR3 is TGTGCCAGCAGCTTAGCGCGGACTAGCCCGACCTTCCTATACAATGAGCAGTACTTC. As protein: CASSLARTSPTFLYNEQYF.

V usage is TRBV12-3 or TRBV12-4 and J usage is TRBJ2-2, with D perhaps TRBD1 or TRBD2 (6 bases each). The CDR3 contains 15 residues. V dropped 11 bases and J dropped 0 bases, with 16 bases sitting between them. CDR3 in amino acids: CAGRGASTNTGELFF. The CDR3 DNA is TGTGCCGGTAGGGGGGCAAGTACGAACACCGGGGAGCTGTTTTTT.

This clonotype was seen only a few times. The V gene is TRBV3-1, the J gene TRBJ2-2, with D tentatively TRBD1 (6 bases). Germline-derived CDR1 and CDR2 are LGHDT and YNNKEL (reference sequence). The CDR3 sequence is 18 residues long. V was clipped by 0 bases and J by 1 base, with 15 bases between them. The CDR3 nucleotides are TGTGCCAGCAGCCAAGATTTGGATTTCAGGGGGAACACCGGGGAGCTGTTTTTT. It encodes CASSQDLDFRGNTGELFF. The complete variable domain, with remaining parts taken from reference TRBV3-1 and TRBJ2-2, reads DTAVSQTPKYLVTQMGNDKSIKCEQNLGHDTMYWYKQDSKKFLKIMFSYNNKELIINETVPNRFSPKSPDKAHLNLHINSLELGDSAVYFCASSQDLDFRGNTGELFFGEGSRLTVL.

The sample holds many counts of this clonotype. V is TRBV30 and J is TRBJ1-1; D is unclear. Germline CDR1 reads GTSNPN; CDR2 reads SVGIG (reference sequence). V shed 4 bases and J shed 6 bases, with 6 bases lying between them. The CDR3 runs to 10 residues. CDR3 sequence reads: CAWMRPEAFF. In DNA, the CDR3 is TGTGCCTGGATGCGCCCTGAAGCTTTCTTT.

Details on this clonotype: A much bigger clone sits one base away, suggesting this may be a read error. J is TRBJ2-3 and V is TRBV20-1, with TRBD2 as a possible D gene (5 bases). Germline CDR1 is DFQATT and CDR2 is SNEGSKA (reference sequence). The CDR3 length is 14 residues. This CDR3 reads CSLLSGASTDTRYF. The CDR3 DNA follows: TGCAGCCTACTGAGCGGAGCTAGCACAGATACGCGGTATTTT.

In this sample, this clonotype turned up many times. The chain has TRBV2 and TRBJ2-3, with D tentatively TRBD1 (6 bases). CDR3 length: 14 residues. V lost 10 bases and J lost 3, with 17 bases in between. Germline CDR1 is SNHLY and CDR2 is FYNNEI. The CDR3 region is CANFPAGVTDTQYF. The CDR3 DNA reads TGTGCCAACTTTCCGGCAGGGGTGACAGATACGCAGTATTTT.

This clonotype has at least ten counts. This chain connects TRBV6-1 to TRBJ2-7; D is uncertain. CDR1 is MNHNS and CDR2 is SASEGT in the germline V gene. Deletions cut 5 bases from V and 2 bases from J, with 7 bases between. This CDR3 has 12 amino acids. CDR3 loop: CASSRNPYEQYF. The CDR3 nucleotides read TGTGCCAGCAGTCGTAATCCCTACGAGCAGTACTTC.

This clonotype was counted at least ten times. V gene TRBV28 combines with J gene TRBJ2-5; no reliable D call. V was trimmed by 4 bases and J by 5 bases, leaving 14 bases between them. CDR1 is MDHEN, CDR2 SYDVKM, per germline. The CDR3 extends over 14 amino acids. In DNA, the CDR3 is TGTGCCAGCAGTTCGAGGAAGGATGGGGAGACCCAGTACTTC. Residues: CASSSRKDGETQYF.

The CDR3 DNA reads as TGTGCCAGCTCACAGGCAGTGTCCCCAGATACGCAGTATTTT. This encodes CASSQAVSPDTQYF. The J gene is TRBJ2-3, the V gene TRBV18, with D unresolved. Trimming removed 4 bases from V and 4 bases from J, with 12 bases in between. CDR1 KGHSH and CDR2 LQKENI come from the germline V gene. This CDR3 is built from 14 residues.

This clonotype was seen ten or more times. The J gene is TRBJ2-7, the V gene TRBV6-1; the match to TRBD2 covers 11 bases. The ends lost 7 bases at V and 0 bases at J; junction bases unmatched: 8. The germline gives CDR1 MNHNS, CDR2 SASEGT. CDR3 length: 16 residues. CDR3 nucleotides: TGTGCCAGCAAAGCGGCTAGCGGGGGGAGCTCCTACGAGCAGTACTTC. Amino acids: CASKAASGGSSYEQYF.

The chain joins TRBV19 to TRBJ1-5; no clear D gene. Trimming took 6 bases from V and 5 from J, leaving 17 bases between them. The CDR3 runs to 15 residues. The germline gives CDR1 LNHDA, CDR2 SQIVND (reference sequence). The CDR3 loop is CASRVKGGRDQPQHF. CDR3 DNA: TGTGCCAGTAGGGTAAAGGGAGGGAGGGATCAGCCCCAGCATTTT.

The rearrangement links TRBV7-2 to TRBJ2-3; 9 nucleotides line up with TRBD2. The CDR3 covers 15 residues. Trimming at V came to 5 bases and at J to 1 base, leaving 4 bases not matched to a gene. Germline V gene sequence: CDR1 SGHTA, CDR2 FQGNSA. The CDR3 reads CASSTPSGGTDTQYF. The DNA of the CDR3 is TGTGCCAGCAGCACCCCTAGCGGGGGCACAGATACGCAGTATTTT.

The rearrangement links TRBV9 to TRBJ1-3; no clear D. Germline CDR1 SGDLS, CDR2 YYNGEE. This CDR3 comprises 13 residues. V was shortened by 0 bases and J by 4 bases, with 5 bases between the two germline ends. The chain's CDR3 is CASSVDWGNTIYF. Written as DNA, the CDR3 is TGTGCCAGCAGCGTAGATTGGGGAAACACCATATATTTT.